The following is a T cell receptor beta chain sequence with its context. The method was immunoSEQ multiplex PCR; TCRdb's version includes in-frame clones alone and lacks a portion of them. This repertoire shows more than 25,000 clones, approximately 72% found once; its top ten account for around 35%. These data belong to a study of PD-1 blockade in classical Hodgkin lymphoma. Autologous stem cell transplantation was followed by relapse in every patient, and brentuximab vedotin exposure varied. The CDR3 consists of 22 residues. CDR1 MRHNA and CDR2 SNTAGT come from the germline V gene. The V segment lost 2 bases and the J segment 0 bases; nucleotides outside the gene matches: 20.

This clonotype was sampled from a human donor with classical Hodgkin lymphoma. Source: peripheral blood mononuclear cells (PBMCs), taken before the second cycle of nivolumab. The rearrangement uses TRBV6-4 and TRBJ2-1, with 9 positions matching TRBD2. CDR3 loop: CASSDPHWVRLAGRSSYNEQFF. CDR3 nucleotides: TGTGCCAGCAGTGACCCCCATTGGGTTAGGCTAGCGGGGCGAAGCTCCTACAATGAGCAGTTCTTC.